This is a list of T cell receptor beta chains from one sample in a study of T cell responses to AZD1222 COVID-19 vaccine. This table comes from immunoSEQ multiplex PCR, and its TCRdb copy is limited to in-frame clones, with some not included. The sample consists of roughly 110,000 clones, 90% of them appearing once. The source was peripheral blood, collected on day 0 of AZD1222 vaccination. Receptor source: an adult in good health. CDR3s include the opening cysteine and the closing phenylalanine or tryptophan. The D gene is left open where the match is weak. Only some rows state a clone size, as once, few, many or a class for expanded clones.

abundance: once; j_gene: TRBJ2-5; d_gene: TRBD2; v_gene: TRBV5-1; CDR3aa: CASTGTSGSLETQYF; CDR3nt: TGCGCCAGCACCGGGACTAGCGGGAGTCTGGAGACCCAGTACTTC
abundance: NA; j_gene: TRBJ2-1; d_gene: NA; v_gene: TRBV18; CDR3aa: CASSRPGNEQFF; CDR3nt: TGTGCCAGCTCCCGACCCGGGAATGAGCAGTTCTTC
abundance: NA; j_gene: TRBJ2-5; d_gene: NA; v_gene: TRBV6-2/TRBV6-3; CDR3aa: CASSPSTGETQYF; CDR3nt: TGTGCCAGCAGCCCTAGCACGGGGGAGACCCAGTACTTC
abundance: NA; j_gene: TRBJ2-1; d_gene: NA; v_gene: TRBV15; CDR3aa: CATSRRTGGVDEQFF; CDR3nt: TGTGCCACCAGCAGGAGGACTGGGGGTGTCGATGAGCAGTTCTTC
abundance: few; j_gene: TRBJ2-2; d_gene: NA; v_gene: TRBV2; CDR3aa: CASSDGNTGELFF; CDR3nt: TGTGCCAGCAGTGATGGTAACACCGGGGAGCTGTTTTTT
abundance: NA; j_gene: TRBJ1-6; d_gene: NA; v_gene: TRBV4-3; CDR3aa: CASSQDWTYNSPLHF; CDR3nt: TGCGCCAGCAGCCAAGACTGGACCTATAATTCACCCCTCCACTTT
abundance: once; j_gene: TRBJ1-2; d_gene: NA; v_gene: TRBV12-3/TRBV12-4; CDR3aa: CASSLTLSYGYTF; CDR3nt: TGTGCCAGCAGTTTAACGTTGTCTTATGGCTACACCTTC
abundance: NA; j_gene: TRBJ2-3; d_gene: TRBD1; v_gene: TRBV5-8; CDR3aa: CASSTGTGGPDTQYF; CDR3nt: TGTGCCAGCAGCACGGGGACAGGGGGCCCAGATACGCAGTATTTT
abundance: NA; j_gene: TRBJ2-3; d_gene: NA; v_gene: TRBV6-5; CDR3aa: CASSSRDTSTDTQYF; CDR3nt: TGTGCCAGCAGTTCCCGGGACACCAGCACAGATACGCAGTATTTT
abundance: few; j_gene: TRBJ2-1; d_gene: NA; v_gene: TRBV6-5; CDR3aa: CASSSEVSYNEQFF; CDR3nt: TGTGCCAGCAGCTCGGAGGTTTCCTACAATGAGCAGTTCTTC
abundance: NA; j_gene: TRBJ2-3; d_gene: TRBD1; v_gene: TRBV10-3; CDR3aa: CAISESGQITQYF; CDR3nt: TGTGCCATCAGTGAGTCGGGACAGATTACGCAGTATTTT
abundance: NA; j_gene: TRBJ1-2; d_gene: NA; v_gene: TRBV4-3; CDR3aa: CASSQEAQGFYGYTF; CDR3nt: TGCGCCAGCAGCCAAGAGGCACAGGGTTTTTATGGCTACACCTTC
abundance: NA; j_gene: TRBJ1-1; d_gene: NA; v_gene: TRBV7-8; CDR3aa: CASSLASGNTEAFF; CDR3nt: TGTGCCAGCAGCTTAGCGAGCGGGAACACTGAAGCTTTCTTT
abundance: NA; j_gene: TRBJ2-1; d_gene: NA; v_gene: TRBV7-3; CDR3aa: CASSTGSVGEQFF; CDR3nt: TGTGCCAGCAGCACGGGGTCCGTAGGTGAGCAGTTCTTC
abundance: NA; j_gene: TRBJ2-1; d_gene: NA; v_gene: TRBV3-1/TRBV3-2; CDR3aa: CASSLYSSYNEQFF; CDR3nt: TGTGCCAGCAGCCTCTACAGCTCCTACAATGAGCAGTTCTTC
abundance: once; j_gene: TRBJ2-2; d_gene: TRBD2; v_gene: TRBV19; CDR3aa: CASIPASGGAGELFF; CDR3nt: TGTGCCAGTATCCCGGCTTCGGGAGGGGCCGGGGAGCTGTTTTTT
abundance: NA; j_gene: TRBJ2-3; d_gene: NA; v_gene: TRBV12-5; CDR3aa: CASGFVTDTQYF; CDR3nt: TGTGCTAGTGGTTTCGTCACAGATACGCAGTATTTT
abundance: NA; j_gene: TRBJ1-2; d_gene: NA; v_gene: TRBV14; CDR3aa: CASSDTWAYGYTF; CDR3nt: TGTGCCAGCAGCGACACTTGGGCCTATGGCTACACCTTC
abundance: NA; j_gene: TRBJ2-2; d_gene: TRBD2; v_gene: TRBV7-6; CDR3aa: CASSRLRLAGGGTGELFF; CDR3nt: TGTGCCAGCAGCCGTTTACGACTAGCGGGAGGGGGGACCGGGGAGCTGTTTTTT
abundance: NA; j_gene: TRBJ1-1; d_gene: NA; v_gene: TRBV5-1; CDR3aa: CASSPGRGVNTEAFF; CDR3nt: TGCGCCAGCAGCCCCGGCCGGGGAGTGAACACTGAAGCTTTCTTT
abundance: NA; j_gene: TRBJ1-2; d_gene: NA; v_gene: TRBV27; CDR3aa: CASSLLGLGGAGGYTF; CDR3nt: TGTGCCAGCAGTTTATTGGGCCTAGGGGGTGCAGGAGGCTACACCTTC
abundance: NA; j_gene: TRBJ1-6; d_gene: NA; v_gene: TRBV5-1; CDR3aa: CASSQETAEHAPLHF; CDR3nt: TGCGCCAGCAGCCAAGAGACGGCGGAGCATGCACCCCTCCACTTT
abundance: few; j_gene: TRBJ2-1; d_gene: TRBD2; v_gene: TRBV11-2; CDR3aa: CASTKNGLAGFYNEQFF; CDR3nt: TGTGCCAGCACCAAAAACGGGCTAGCGGGATTCTACAATGAGCAGTTCTTC
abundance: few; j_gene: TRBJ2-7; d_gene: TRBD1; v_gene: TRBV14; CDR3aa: CASRLDRGREYF; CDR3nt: TGTGCCAGCAGACTCGACAGGGGGCGGGAGTACTTC
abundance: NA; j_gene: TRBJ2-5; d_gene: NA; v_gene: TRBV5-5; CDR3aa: CASSRGAANQETQYF; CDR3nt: TGTGCCAGCAGCCGGGGGGCAGCCAACCAAGAGACCCAGTACTTC
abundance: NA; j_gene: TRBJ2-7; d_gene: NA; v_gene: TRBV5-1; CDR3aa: CASSFPGVEQYF; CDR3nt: TGCGCCAGCAGCTTCCCGGGGGTTGAGCAGTACTTC
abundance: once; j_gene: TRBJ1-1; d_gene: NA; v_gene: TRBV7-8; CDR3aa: CASSSGPTNTEAFF; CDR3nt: TGTGCCAGCAGCTCCGGGCCGACAAACACTGAAGCTTTCTTT
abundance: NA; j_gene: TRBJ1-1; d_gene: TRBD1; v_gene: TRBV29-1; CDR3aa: CSVGQGATEAFF; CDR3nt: TGCAGCGTGGGACAGGGGGCCACTGAAGCTTTCTTT
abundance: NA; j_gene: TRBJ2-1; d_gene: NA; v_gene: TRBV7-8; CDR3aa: CASSLGVPYNEQFF; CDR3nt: TGTGCCAGCAGCTTGGGGGTACCCTACAATGAGCAGTTCTTC
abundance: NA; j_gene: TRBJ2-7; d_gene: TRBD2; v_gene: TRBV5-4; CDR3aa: CASSLGGRMYEQYF; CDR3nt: TGTGCCAGCAGCTTGGGCGGGAGAATGTACGAGCAGTACTTC
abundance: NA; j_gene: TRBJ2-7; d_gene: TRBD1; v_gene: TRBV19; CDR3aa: CASSPKPQGAYEQYF; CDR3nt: TGTGCCAGTAGTCCAAAGCCCCAGGGGGCGTACGAGCAGTACTTC
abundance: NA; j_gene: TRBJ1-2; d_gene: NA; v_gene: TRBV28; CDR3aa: CASSLGYNYGYTF; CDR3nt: TGTGCCAGCAGTTTGGGGTATAACTATGGCTACACCTTC
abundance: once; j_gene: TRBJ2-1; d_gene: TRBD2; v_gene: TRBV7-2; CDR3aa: CASSLVGTSGSYNEQFF; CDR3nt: TGTGCCAGCAGCTTAGTAGGAACTAGCGGATCCTACAATGAGCAGTTCTTC
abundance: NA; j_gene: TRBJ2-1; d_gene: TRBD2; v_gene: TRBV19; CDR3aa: CASSMDGPTSGRFSSYNEQFF; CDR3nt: TGTGCCAGTAGTATGGACGGGCCGACTAGCGGGAGGTTTAGCTCCTACAATGAGCAGTTCTTC
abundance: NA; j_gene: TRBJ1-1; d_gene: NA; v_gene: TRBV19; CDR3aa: CASSIDRGSVTLLLSEAFF; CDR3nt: TGTGCCAGTAGTATAGATCGGGGCAGCGTCACGCTCCTACTCTCTGAAGCTTTCTTT
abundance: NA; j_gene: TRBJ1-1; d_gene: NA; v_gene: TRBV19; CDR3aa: CASIGRAGLTEAFF; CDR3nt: TGTGCCAGTATTGGAAGGGCAGGGCTGACTGAAGCTTTCTTT
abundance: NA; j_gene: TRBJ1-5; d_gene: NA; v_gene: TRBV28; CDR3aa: CASSLFVQPQHF; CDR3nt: TGTGCCAGCAGTTTATTTGTCCAGCCCCAGCATTTT
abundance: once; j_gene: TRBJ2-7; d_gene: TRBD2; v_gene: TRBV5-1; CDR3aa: CASSLRPGLAGNPDEQYF; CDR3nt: TGCGCCAGCAGCTTGAGGCCAGGACTAGCGGGTAATCCGGACGAGCAGTACTTC